This TCR beta chain originates from a study of shared clonotypes between healthy human individuals. This clone has a handful of counts. Antigen specificity is unknown. The CDR3 covers 16 residues. The trim removed 3 bases at V and 3 bases at J, leaving 5 bases unmatched. The germline V gene has CDR1 MGHDK and CDR2 SYGVNS. Data came from immunoSEQ multiplex PCR; TCRdb stores just in-frame clones and leaves some out. The table shows about 2.2 million clones, with 85% to 95% occurring only once. Notes on the study in general: Clonotypes which were not shared had lower generation probabilities than clonotypes that all four donors shared. Though the depth was large, rarefaction showed that sorted-subset sequencing was incomplete. Between several donors, naive CD4 clonotypes were shared at a level of roughly 5.5%.

In the naive CD8 group, cells lacked CD45RO and were positively selected for CCR7, so terminally differentiated effector memory CD45RA+ cells were left out. Adult donors, all healthy and HIV-negative, had no recent acute infections or vaccinations. Sequencing was carried out using naive CD8+ T cells from PBMCs. The TCR originated in a young man in good health. Some clones in this sample may be carry-over from other donors' samples. The chain employs TRBV25-1 and TRBJ1-5, with TRBD1 matching 10 bases. The CDR3 here is CASSDSRQGANQPQHF. CDR3 DNA: TGTGCCAGCAGTGATTCGAGACAGGGGGCCAATCAGCCCCAGCATTTT.